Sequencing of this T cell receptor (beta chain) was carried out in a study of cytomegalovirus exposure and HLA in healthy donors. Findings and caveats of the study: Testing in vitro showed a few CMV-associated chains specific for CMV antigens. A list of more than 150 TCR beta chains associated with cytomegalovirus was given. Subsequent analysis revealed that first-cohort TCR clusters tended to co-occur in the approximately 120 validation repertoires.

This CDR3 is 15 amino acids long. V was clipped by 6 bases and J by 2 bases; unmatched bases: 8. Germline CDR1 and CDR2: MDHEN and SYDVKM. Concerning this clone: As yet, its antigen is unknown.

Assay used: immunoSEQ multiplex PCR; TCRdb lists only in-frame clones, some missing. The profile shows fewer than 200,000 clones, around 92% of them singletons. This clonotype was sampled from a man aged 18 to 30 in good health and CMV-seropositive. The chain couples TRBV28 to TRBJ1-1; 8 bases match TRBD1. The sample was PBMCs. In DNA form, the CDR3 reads TGTGCCAGCAGCCCGGCCGGGACAGGTAACACTGAAGCTTTCTTT. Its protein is CASSPAGTGNTEAFF.